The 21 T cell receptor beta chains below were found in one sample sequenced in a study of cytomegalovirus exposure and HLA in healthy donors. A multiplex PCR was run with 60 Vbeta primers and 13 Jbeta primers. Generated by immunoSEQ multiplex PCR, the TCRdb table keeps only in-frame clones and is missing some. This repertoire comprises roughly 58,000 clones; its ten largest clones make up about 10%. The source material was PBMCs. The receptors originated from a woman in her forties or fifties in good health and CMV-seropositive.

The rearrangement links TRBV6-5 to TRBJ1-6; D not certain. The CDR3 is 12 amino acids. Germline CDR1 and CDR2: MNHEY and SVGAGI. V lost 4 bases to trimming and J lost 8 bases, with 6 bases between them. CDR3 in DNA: TGTGCCAGCAGTTCGAGAGATTCACCCCTCCACTTT. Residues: CASSSRDSPLHF.

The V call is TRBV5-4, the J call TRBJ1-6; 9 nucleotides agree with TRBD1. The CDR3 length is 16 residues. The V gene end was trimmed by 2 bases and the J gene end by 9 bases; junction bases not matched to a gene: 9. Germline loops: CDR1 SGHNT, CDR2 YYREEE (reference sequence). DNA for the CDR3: TGTGCCAGCAGCTTACAGGGGGCGCGGTGGATTTCACCCCTCCACTTT. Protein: CASSLQGARWISPLHF.

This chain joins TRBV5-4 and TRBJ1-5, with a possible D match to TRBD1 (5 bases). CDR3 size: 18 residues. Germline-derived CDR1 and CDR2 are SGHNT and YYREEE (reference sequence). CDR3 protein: CVPSLGPGRPQSNQPQHF. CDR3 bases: TGTGTTCCCAGCCTGGGCCCAGGGAGGCCCCAAAGCAATCAGCCCCAGCATTTT.

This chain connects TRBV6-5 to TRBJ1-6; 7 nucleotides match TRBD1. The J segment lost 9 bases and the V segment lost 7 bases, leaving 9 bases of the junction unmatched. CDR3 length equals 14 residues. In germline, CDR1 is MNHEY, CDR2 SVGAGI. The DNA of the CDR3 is TGTGCCAGCACCTACGAGAGGGGGCCTTCACCCCTCCACTTT. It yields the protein CASTYERGPSPLHF.

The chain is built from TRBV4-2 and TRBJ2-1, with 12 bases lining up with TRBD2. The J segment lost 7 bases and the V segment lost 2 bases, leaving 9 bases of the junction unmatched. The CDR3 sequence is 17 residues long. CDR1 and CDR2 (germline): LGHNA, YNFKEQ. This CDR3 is CASSQLGVTSGRNEQFF. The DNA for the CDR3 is TGTGCCAGCAGCCAACTAGGGGTTACTAGCGGGAGGAATGAGCAGTTCTTC.

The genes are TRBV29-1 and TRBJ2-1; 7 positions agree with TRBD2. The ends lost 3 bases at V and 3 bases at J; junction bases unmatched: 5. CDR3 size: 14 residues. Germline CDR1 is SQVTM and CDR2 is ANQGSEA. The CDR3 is CSVDPSGYYNEQFF. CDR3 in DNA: TGCAGCGTTGACCCTAGCGGTTACTACAATGAGCAGTTCTTC.

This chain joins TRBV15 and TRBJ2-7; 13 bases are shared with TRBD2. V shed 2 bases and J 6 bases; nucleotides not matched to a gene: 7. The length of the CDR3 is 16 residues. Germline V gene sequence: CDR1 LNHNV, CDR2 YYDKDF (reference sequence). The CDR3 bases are TGTGCCACCAGCAGATATGGACTAGCGGGAGTCTTCGAGCAGTACTTC. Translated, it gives CATSRYGLAGVFEQYF.

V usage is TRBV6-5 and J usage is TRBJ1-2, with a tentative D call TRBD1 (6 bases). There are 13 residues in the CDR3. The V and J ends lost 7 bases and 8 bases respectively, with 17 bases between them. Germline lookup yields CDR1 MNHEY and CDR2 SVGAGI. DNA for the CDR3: TGTGCCAGCACTCCTAGGGGGGGCAACGGCTACACCTTC. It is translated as CASTPRGGNGYTF.

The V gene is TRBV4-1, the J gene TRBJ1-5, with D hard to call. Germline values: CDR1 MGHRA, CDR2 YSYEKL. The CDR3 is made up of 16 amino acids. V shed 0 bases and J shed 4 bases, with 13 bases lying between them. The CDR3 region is CASSQDRGRRNQPQHF. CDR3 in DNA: TGCGCCAGCAGCCAAGATCGAGGCCGGAGAAATCAGCCCCAGCATTTT.

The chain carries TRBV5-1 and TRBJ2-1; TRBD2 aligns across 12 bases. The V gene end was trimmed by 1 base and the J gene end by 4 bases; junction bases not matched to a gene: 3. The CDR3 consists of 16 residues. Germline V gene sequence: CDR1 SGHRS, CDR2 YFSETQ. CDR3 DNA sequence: TGCGCCAGCAGCTTGCCGGGACTAGCGGGTTACAATGAGCAGTTCTTC. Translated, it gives CASSLPGLAGYNEQFF.

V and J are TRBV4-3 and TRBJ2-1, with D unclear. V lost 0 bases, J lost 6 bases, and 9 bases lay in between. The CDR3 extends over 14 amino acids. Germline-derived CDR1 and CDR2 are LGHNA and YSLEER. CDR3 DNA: TGCGCCAGCAGCCAAGATATCCGGAGCAATGAGCAGTTCTTC. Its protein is CASSQDIRSNEQFF.

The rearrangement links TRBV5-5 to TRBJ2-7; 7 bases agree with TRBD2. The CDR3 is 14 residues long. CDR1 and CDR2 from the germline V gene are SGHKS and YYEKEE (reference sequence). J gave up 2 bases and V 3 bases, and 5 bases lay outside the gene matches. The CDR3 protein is CASSWTAGAYEQYF. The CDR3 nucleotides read TGTGCCAGCAGCTGGACGGCGGGAGCCTACGAGCAGTACTTC.

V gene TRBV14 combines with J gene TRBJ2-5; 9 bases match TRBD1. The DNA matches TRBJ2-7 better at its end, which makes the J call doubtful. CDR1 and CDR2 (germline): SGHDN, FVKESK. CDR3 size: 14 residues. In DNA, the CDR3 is TGTGCCAGCAGAAGGACAGGGGACTCCTACGAGCAGTACTTC. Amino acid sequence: CASRRTGDSYEQYF.

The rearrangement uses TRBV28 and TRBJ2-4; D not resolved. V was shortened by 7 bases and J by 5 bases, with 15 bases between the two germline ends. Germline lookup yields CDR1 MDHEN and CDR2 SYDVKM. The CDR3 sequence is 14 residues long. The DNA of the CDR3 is TGTGCCAGCAAAGGAGCCTCACTACAAAACATTCAGTACTTC. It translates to CASKGASLQNIQYF.

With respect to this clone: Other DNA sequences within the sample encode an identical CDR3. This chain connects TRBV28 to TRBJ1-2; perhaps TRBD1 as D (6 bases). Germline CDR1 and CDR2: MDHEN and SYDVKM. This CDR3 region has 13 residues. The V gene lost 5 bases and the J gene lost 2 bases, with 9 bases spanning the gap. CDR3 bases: TGTGCCAGCAGTCTCGGACAGAACTATGGCTACACCTTC. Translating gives CASSLGQNYGYTF.

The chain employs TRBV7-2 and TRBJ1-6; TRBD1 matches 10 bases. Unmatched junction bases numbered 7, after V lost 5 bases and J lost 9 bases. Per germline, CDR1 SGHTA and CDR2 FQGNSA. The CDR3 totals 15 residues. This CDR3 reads CASSTEGQGISPLHF. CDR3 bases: TGTGCCAGCAGCACGGAGGGACAGGGGATTTCACCCCTCCACTTT.

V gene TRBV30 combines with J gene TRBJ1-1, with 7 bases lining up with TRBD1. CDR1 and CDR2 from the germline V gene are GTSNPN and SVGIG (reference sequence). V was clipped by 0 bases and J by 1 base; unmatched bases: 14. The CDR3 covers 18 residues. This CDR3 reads CAWSVAPGQPRSNTEAFF. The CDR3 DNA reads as TGTGCCTGGAGTGTAGCGCCGGGACAGCCTAGGTCGAACACTGAAGCTTTCTTT. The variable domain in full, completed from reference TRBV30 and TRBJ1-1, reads SQTIHQWPATLVQPVGSPLSLECTVEGTSNPNLYWYRQAAGRGLQLLFYSVGIGQISSEVPQNLSASRPQDRQFILSSKKLLLSDSGFYLCAWSVAPGQPRSNTEAFFGQGTRLTVV.

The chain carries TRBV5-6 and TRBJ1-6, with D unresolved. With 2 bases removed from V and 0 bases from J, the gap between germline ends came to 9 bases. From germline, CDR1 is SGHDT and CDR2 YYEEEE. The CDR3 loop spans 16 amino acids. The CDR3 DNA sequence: TGTGCCAGCAGCTTCTCACTGAGCTCCTATAATTCACCCCTCCACTTT. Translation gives CASSFSLSSYNSPLHF.

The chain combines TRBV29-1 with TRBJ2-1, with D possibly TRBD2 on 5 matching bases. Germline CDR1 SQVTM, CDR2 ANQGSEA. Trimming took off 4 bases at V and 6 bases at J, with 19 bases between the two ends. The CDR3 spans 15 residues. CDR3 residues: CSVGLRRVLGNEQFF. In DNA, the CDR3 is TGCAGCGTTGGTCTTAGGCGGGTCCTGGGCAATGAGCAGTTCTTC.

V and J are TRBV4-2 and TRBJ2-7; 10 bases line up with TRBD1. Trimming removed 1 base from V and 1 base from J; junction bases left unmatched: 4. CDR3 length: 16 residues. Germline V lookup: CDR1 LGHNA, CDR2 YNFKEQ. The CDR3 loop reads CASSQAWGQGSYEQYF. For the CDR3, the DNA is TGTGCCAGCAGCCAAGCTTGGGGACAGGGGTCCTACGAGCAGTACTTC.

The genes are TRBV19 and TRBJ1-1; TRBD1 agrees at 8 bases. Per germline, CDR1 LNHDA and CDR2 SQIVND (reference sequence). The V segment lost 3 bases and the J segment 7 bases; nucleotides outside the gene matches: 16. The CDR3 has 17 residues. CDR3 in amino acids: CASSMILRQGTEDEAFF. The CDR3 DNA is TGTGCCAGTAGTATGATCCTACGACAGGGGACAGAGGATGAAGCTTTCTTT.